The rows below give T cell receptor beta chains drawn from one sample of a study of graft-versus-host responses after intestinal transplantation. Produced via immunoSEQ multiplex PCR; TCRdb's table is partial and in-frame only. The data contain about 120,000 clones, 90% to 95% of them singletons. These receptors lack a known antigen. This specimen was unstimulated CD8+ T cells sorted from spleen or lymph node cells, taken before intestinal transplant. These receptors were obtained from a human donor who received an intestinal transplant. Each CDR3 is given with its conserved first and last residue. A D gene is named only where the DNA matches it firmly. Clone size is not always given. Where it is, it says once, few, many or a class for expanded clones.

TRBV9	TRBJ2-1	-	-	TGTGCCAGCAGCGTTTACGCCGGGACGAGCTCCTACAATGAGCAGTTCTTC	CASSVYAGTSSYNEQFF
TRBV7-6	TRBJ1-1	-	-	TGTGCCAGCAGCTTAGAAGGCAGGGGGAACACTGAAGCTTTCTTT	CASSLEGRGNTEAFF
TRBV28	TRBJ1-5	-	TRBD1	TGTGCCAGCAGCCAGACAGGGGGCGGTCAGCCCCAGCATTTT	CASSQTGGGQPQHF
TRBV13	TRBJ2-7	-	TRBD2	TGTGCCAGCAGCATGGGACTAGCGGGGGGGCAGTACTTC	CASSMGLAGGQYF
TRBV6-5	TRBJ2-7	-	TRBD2	TGTGCCAGCAGTCCGCGGGAGGAGCTGTACGAGCAGTACTTC	CASSPREELYEQYF
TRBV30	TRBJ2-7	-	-	TGTGCCTGGACCCCGGAGGGAGCTCGGGAGCAGTACTTC	CAWTPEGAREQYF
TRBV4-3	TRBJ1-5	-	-	TGCGCCAGCAGCCAAGAGGCCAGGAGCAATCAGCCCCAGCATTTT	CASSQEARSNQPQHF
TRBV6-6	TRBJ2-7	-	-	TGTGCCAGCAGTTACTACGAACGGAGCTACGAGCAGTACTTC	CASSYYERSYEQYF
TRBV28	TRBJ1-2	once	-	TGTGCCAGCAGTTTAGGGGAGTTTGAGGTTGACTATGGCTACACCTTC	CASSLGEFEVDYGYTF
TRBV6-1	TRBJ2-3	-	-	TGTGCCAGCAGTGAAGGCAAGGGTAGGGTGAGCACAGATACGCAGTATTTT	CASSEGKGRVSTDTQYF
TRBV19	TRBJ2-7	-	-	TGTGCCAGTAGTACTCCGGGACGCCCCTACGAGCAGTACTTC	CASSTPGRPYEQYF
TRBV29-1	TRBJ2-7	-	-	TGCAGCGTTGAAGATCCCCACCTTCGGGGCTCGGGCTCCTACGAGCAGTACTTC	CSVEDPHLRGSGSYEQYF
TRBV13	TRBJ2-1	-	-	TGTGCCAGCAGCCTAGAACTAGCTGAGGGGAATGAGCAGTTCTTC	CASSLELAEGNEQFF
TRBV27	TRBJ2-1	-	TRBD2	TGTGCCAGCAGTCCCTTTGGACTAGCGGGAGATGAGCAGTTCTTC	CASSPFGLAGDEQFF
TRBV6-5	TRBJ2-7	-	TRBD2	TGTGCCAGCAGTTACAGTAGCGGGAAGGCCTACGAGCAGTACTTC	CASSYSSGKAYEQYF
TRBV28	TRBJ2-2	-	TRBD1	TGTGCCAGCAGTCTGAACAGGGGGAACACCGGGGAGCTGTTTTTT	CASSLNRGNTGELFF